These 3 T cell receptor beta chains share one sample of origin, sequenced in a study of blood T cell repertoires in COVID-19. TCRdb's table, derived via immunoSEQ multiplex PCR, lists solely in-frame clones and lacks some. The sample carries roughly 250,000 clones, around 85% recorded once. The sample consisted of peripheral blood. The receptors shown here come from a human donor with COVID-19, enrolled during active disease. The donor label of this sample is uncertain.

The J gene is TRBJ1-5, the V gene TRBV5-1, with 7 bases identical to TRBD1. Germline V CDR1 and CDR2: SGHRS, YFSETQ. J was trimmed by 5 bases and V by 4 bases; bases with no gene match: 9. This CDR3 contains 15 residues. The CDR3: CASSPTGGGDQPQHF. Here the CDR3 DNA reads TGCGCCAGCAGCCCTACCGGAGGGGGCGATCAGCCCCAGCATTTT.

This clone was counted only a few times. The gene calls are TRBV19 and TRBJ1-2; TRBD1 matches at 8 bases. Trimming cost V 5 bases and J 3 bases; bases outside gene matches: 5. The germline V gene encodes CDR1 LNHDA and CDR2 SQIVND (reference sequence). The CDR3 totals 14 residues. The CDR3 DNA is TGTGCCAGTAGTGCCCAACAGGGGGACTATGGCTACACCTTC. It codes for CASSAQQGDYGYTF.

The chain joins TRBV18 to TRBJ1-4; TRBD1 is a possible D gene (5 bases). The CDR3 is 16 amino acids. The V end was cut by 6 bases, the J end by 4 bases, with 18 bases between. The V gene's germline CDR1 is KGHSH and CDR2 LQKENI. The CDR3 DNA follows: TGTGCCAGCTCCCTCGACCGCAGGGATAGTAATGAAAAACTGTTTTTT. It translates to CASSLDRRDSNEKLFF. Using reference TRBV18 and TRBJ1-4 for the parts outside the CDR3, the full variable domain is NAGVMQNPRHLVRRRGQEARLRCSPMKGHSHVYWYRQLPEEGLKFMVYLQKENIIDESGMPKERFSAEFPKEGPSILRIQQVVRGDSAAYFCASSLDRRDSNEKLFFGSGTQLSVL.